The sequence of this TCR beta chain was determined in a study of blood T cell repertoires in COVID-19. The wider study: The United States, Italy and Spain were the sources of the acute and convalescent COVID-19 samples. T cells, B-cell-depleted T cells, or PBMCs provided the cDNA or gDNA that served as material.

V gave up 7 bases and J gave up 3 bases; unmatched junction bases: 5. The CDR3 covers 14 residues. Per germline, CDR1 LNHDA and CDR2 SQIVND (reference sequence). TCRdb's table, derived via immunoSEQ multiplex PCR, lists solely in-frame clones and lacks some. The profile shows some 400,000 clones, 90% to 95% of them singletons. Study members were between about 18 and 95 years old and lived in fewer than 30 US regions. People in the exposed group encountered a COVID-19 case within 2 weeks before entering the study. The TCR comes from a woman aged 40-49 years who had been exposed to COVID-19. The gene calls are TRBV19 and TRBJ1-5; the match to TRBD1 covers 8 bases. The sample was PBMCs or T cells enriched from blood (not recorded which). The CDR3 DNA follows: TGTGCCAGTACCAGGACAGGGATCAATCAGCCCCAGCATTTT. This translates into CASTRTGINQPQHF.